The 3 T cell receptor beta chains below come from one sample, sequenced in a study of a mutant IDH1 vaccine in newly diagnosed glioma. Profiled with immunoSEQ multiplex PCR; TCRdb holds only in-frame clones, not every one. The sample holds almost 95,000 clones, around 92% seen once. Antigens of these TCRs are unknown. Time point defined: week 47, end of study. Each vaccine dose was 300 ug of mutant IDH1 20-mer peptide, with topical imiquimod. The sample here was PBMCs, taken from a glioma patient whose treatment included an IDH1 peptide vaccine. These receptors were taken from a woman aged 45-65 years with glioma.

This sequence joins TRBV7-3 and TRBJ2-5; maybe TRBD1 (7 bases). V was cut by 5 bases and J by 6 bases, with 31 bases left in between. This CDR3 spans 19 amino acids. Germline CDR1 and CDR2: SGHTA and FQGTGA. CDR3 region: CASSPPMGLNRGRTKTQYF. CDR3 coding DNA: TGTGCCAGCAGCCCCCCTATGGGTTTAAACAGGGGACGGACTAAGACCCAGTACTTC.

V usage is TRBV27 and J usage is TRBJ2-1, with TRBD2 matching over 10 bases. The CDR3 loop spans 16 amino acids. J was trimmed by 6 bases and V by 6 bases; bases with no gene match: 11. Per the germline V gene, CDR1 is MNHEY and CDR2 is SMNVEV (reference sequence). The CDR3 nucleotides are TGTGCCAGCAGCCAACTGAGCGGGAGGGCCTTCAATGAGCAGTTCTTC. Encoded protein: CASSQLSGRAFNEQFF.

The gene calls are TRBV27 and TRBJ2-7; D is tentatively TRBD1 or TRBD2 (5 bases each). The germline CDR1 and CDR2 sequences are MNHEY and SMNVEV (reference sequence). With 5 bases removed from V and 0 bases from J, the gap between germline ends came to 8 bases. The CDR3 covers 13 residues. The CDR3 coding sequence is TGTGCCAGCAGTAGGGACCACTCCTACGAGCAGTACTTC. It is translated as CASSRDHSYEQYF.